This T cell receptor beta chain was observed in a study of blood T cell repertoires in COVID-19 (dated by TCRdb to 2020 to 2021). Looking at the study overall: Samples from collaborators originated in the United States, Italy and Spain and spanned both the acute and convalescent phases of COVID-19. The repertoires were released in a freely available public database meant as a resource for research on the immune response to SARS-CoV-2. The material from the prospective study consisted of cDNA or gDNA derived from T cells, B-cell-depleted T cells, or PBMCs. The sample metadata nearly always contained a de-identified subject ID, COVID-19 status, age in years and sex. Samples were obtained from the ongoing ImmuneRACE study (first 160 participants) and from 1,200 or so subjects provided by 6 global collaborators. Subjects who had been exposed to COVID-19, were actively infected with it, or had recovered from it provided the deeply sampled blood TCRbeta repertoires that made up the dataset. HLA class I and class II types, where available, came from metadata supplied by the sample provider rather than from assay-based typing.

A note on this clone: What antigen it recognizes has not been identified. No quality values exist for individual bases; no much larger clone is one base distant.

From V the trimming removes 0 bases and from J it removes 4 bases, while the gene matches leave 12 bases of the junction unaccounted for. The CDR3 contains 17 residues, cysteine and phenylalanine counted. Of all the DNA, just the CDR3 is kept, 51 bases in frame from base 1. The germline V gene yields SGDLS for CDR1 and YYNGEE for CDR2. The immunoSEQ Assay, a bias-controlled multiplex PCR, was used to amplify TCRbeta CDR3 regions from genomic DNA. In the paper's pipeline: Nucleated cell counts per sample were estimated from amplification of reference gene primers within the assay. To quantify the absolute abundance of each unique TCRbeta CDR3 rearrangement, sequence reads were collapsed and filtered. For each sample, productive Simpson clonality was calculated as the square root of Simpson's diversity index across productive rearrangements. This immuneACCESS table, as held by TCRdb, lists in-frame sequences with V and J called but not all clones. Of the missing ones, under half trace to an unresolved V gene in checked studies; the others have no known cause. V, J and clone size are taken as reported in that table, and D and trimming were inferred from the DNA itself. Present in this sample are 70,000 to 95,000 clones, about 90% of which were seen just once. Of the sample, under 5% is held by the ten largest clones.

Collaborating institutions collected whole blood in K2EDTA tubes following their own protocols. For TCRbeta analysis, collaborators shipped samples in one of three forms: frozen whole blood, isolated PBMCs, or DNA extracted from either of those sample types. The study at large found these results: Clinical and demographic metadata were provided uncurated, with the amount varying by source and participant.

What was sequenced was peripheral blood. The receptor chain draws on TRBV9 and TRBJ1-2, and 7 junctional nucleotides match TRBD1. This TCR came from a woman between 50 and 59 years old in a cohort sampled during active COVID-19. The CDR3 region reads CASSVGPTGWGGYGYTF. The nucleotide sequence reads as follows: TGTGCCAGCAGCGTAGGTCCGACAGGGTGGGGCGGCTATGGCTACACCTTC. Here the CDR3 is joined to the reference TRBV9 and TRBJ1-2 genes, and the full variable domain is: DSGVTQTPKHLITATGQRVTLRCSPRSGDLSVYWYQQSLDQGLQFLIQYYNGEERAKGNILERFSAQQFPDLHSELNLSSLELGDSALYFCASSVGPTGWGGYGYTFGSGTRLTVV.